This TCR beta chain came from a study of CD8 T cells in Susac syndrome. Reverse transcription used roughly 0.5 to 1 ug RNA and random hexamers. An immunoSEQ multiplex PCR amplified TCR beta CDR3 over 54 Vbeta and 13 Jbeta. TCRdb recomputed calls from the immunoSEQ multiplex PCR reads with MiXCR, one row per CDR3 protein. The sample has about 250,000 distinct CDR3 sequences; roughly 93% are singletons. The germline CDR1 and CDR2 sequences are KGHSH and LQKENI. The length of the CDR3 is 13 residues. The V and J ends lost 5 bases and 0 bases respectively, with 7 bases between them. Sequencing of TCR beta drew on CD8+ and CD4+ T cells from blood. The multiple sclerosis controls comprised treatment-naive patients whose relapsing-remitting disease was stable or active. TEMRA cells were enriched by FACS, while CD8+ and CD4+ T cells were obtained through a negative isolation that was performed magnetically.

Material: CD4+ T cells from PBMCs. The V call is TRBV18, the J call TRBJ1-1; no reliable D call. The sequence was obtained from a human donor with multiple sclerosis. The CDR3 here is CASSAGLNTEAFF. The DNA of the CDR3 is TGTGCCAGCTCAGCCGGGTTGAACACTGAAGCTTTCTTT.